The 18 T cell receptor beta chains presented below share a single source sample, sequenced in a study of blood T cell repertoires in COVID-19. Assay: immunoSEQ multiplex PCR; the TCRdb copy retains only in-frame clones and omits some. The table includes 200,000 to 250,000 clones, 70% to 85% detected once. The sequenced sample consisted of PBMCs or T cells enriched from blood (not recorded which). The receptors were sampled from a woman in her fifties or sixties who had recovered from COVID-19.

This clone was detected only a few times. DNA of the CDR3: TGTGCCACCCGAGAGGGGGTCTACTCTGGAAACACCATATATTTT. It specifies CATREGVYSGNTIYF. The rearrangement links TRBV19 to TRBJ1-3, with D tentatively TRBD1 (6 bases). Germline V gene sequence: CDR1 LNHDA, CDR2 SQIVND (reference sequence). The CDR3 sequence is 15 residues long. V lost 10 bases to trimming and J lost 0 bases, with 16 bases between them.

The V and J genes are TRBV11-2 and TRBJ2-3; maybe TRBD2 (5 bases). CDR1 and CDR2 (germline): SGHAT, FQNNGV. This CDR3 spans 17 amino acids. V dropped 3 bases and J dropped 2 bases, with 18 bases sitting between them. In DNA form, the CDR3 reads TGTGCCAGCAGCTTTGGAGGAGCAGCTGGTCCCACAGATACGCAGTATTTT. Translating gives CASSFGGAAGPTDTQYF.

This chain uses TRBV24-1 with TRBJ1-2, with 8 positions matching TRBD1. With 6 bases clipped from V and 4 bases from J, the junction kept 9 bases outside the gene matches. The CDR3 consists of 15 residues. Germline V gives CDR1 KGHDR, CDR2 SFDVKD. This chain's CDR3 is CATSSPGQVFYGYTF. The DNA for the CDR3 is TGTGCCACCAGTAGCCCGGGACAGGTTTTCTATGGCTACACCTTC.

This clone was recorded only once. V usage is TRBV9 and J usage is TRBJ1-3; a weak D match, TRBD1 (5 bases). CDR1 and CDR2 from the germline V gene are SGDLS and YYNGEE. Trimming pared 0 bases from V and 0 bases from J, leaving 13 bases between. The CDR3 has 17 amino acids. CDR3 in DNA: TGTGCCAGCAGCGTAGGGGGGGGTCCGCCCTCTGGAAACACCATATATTTT. Translating it yields CASSVGGGPPSGNTIYF. Full variable domain (rest looked up from reference TRBV9 and TRBJ1-3): DSGVTQTPKHLITATGQRVTLRCSPRSGDLSVYWYQQSLDQGLQFLIQYYNGEERAKGNILERFSAQQFPDLHSELNLSSLELGDSALYFCASSVGGGPPSGNTIYFGEGSWLTVV.

The chain employs TRBV10-3 and TRBJ1-1; no reliable D call. The CDR3 is 13 residues long. Germline CDR1 is ENHRY and CDR2 is SYGVKD. The V and J ends lost 6 bases and 0 bases respectively, with 8 bases between them. DNA for the CDR3: TGTGCCATCAGAGCTGAGCTGAACACTGAAGCTTTCTTT. Translation: CAIRAELNTEAFF.

The genes are TRBV7-9 and TRBJ2-7, with 9 bases identical to TRBD1. This CDR3 region has 13 residues. The germline gives CDR1 SEHNR, CDR2 FQNEAQ (reference sequence). Germline trimming cut 10 bases from V and 4 bases from J; bases unmatched to any gene: 8. The CDR3 DNA reads as TGTGCCACGGAGGGGACAGGGCAATACGAGCAGTACTTC. Translated: CATEGTGQYEQYF.

The chain joins TRBV25-1 to TRBJ1-5, with D unclear. The CDR3 is made up of 13 amino acids. Between the trimmed V and J ends, which lost 5 bases and 9 bases, there was a span of 14 bases. Germline V gene lookup returns CDR1 MGHDK and CDR2 SYGVNS. CDR3 DNA sequence: TGTGCCAGCAGTTATGGGCCTGAGTTGCCCCAGCATTTT. This translates into CASSYGPELPQHF.

This chain connects TRBV19 to TRBJ2-5; 11 bases map to TRBD1. Trimming cost V 4 bases and J 1 base; bases outside gene matches: 2. Germline CDR1 and CDR2: LNHDA and SQIVND (reference sequence). The CDR3 is made up of 15 amino acids. The CDR3 sequence is CASSKGTGGQETQYF. The CDR3 DNA sequence: TGTGCCAGTAGTAAGGGGACAGGGGGCCAAGAGACCCAGTACTTC.

This clone was found a few times. Here the CDR3 reads CASSLSYSTYNEQFF. CDR3 DNA sequence: TGTGCCAGCAGCTTATCCTATTCCACCTACAATGAGCAGTTCTTC. The V gene is TRBV7-8, the J gene TRBJ2-1; the D is unclear. V was cut by 2 bases and J by 2 bases, with 10 bases left in between. This CDR3 is built from 15 residues. Per germline, CDR1 SGHVS and CDR2 FQNEAQ.

The chain recombines TRBV6-5 with TRBJ2-2; 8 nucleotides line up with TRBD1. Unmatched junction bases numbered 6, after V lost 4 bases and J lost 5 bases. CDR1 is MNHEY and CDR2 is SVGAGI in the germline V gene. This CDR3 is 15 amino acids long. CDR3 nucleotides: TGTGCCAGCAGTTTCGGGGACAGGCGAACCGGGGAGCTGTTTTTT. Translated: CASSFGDRRTGELFF.

The rearrangement links TRBV19 to TRBJ2-7; 10 nucleotides align to TRBD1. Germline CDR1 reads LNHDA; CDR2 reads SQIVND (reference sequence). V was pared by 4 bases and J by 4 bases, with 4 bases of the junction left unmatched. The CDR3 is 14 amino acids. CDR3 amino acids: CASSKQDRGYEQYF. CDR3 in DNA: TGTGCCAGTAGTAAGCAGGACAGGGGGTACGAGCAGTACTTC. The whole variable domain, filled in from reference TRBV19 and TRBJ2-7, reads DGGITQSPKYLFRKEGQNVTLSCEQNLNHDAMYWYRQDPGQGLRLIYYSQIVNDFQKGDIAEGYSVSREKKESFPLTVTSAQKNPTAFYLCASSKQDRGYEQYFGPGTRLTVT.

The chain uses TRBV14 and TRBJ1-2; D perhaps matches TRBD1 (6 bases). The CDR3 is 14 residues long. The V end lost 1 base, the J end lost 7 bases, and 13 bases lay between the germline ends. Germline loops: CDR1 SGHDN, CDR2 FVKESK. CDR3 protein: CASSQVGGARGYTF. The CDR3 DNA reads as TGTGCCAGCAGCCAAGTCGGGGGGGCGCGTGGCTACACCTTC.

The gene calls are TRBV6-4 and TRBJ1-6; 7 nucleotides align to TRBD1. The V and J ends lost 2 bases and 10 bases, in that order; junction bases with no gene match: 14. CDR3 length: 17 residues. Germline CDR1 MRHNA, CDR2 SNTAGT. CDR3 coding DNA: TGTGCCAGCAGTGACCTCCACTTGACAGGGATTTGGTCACCCCTCCACTTT. Amino acids: CASSDLHLTGIWSPLHF.

The chain carries TRBV6-1 and TRBJ1-2; a possible D gene is TRBD1 (6 bases). V was clipped by 1 base and J by 7 bases, with 16 bases between them. The CDR3 has 15 amino acids. In germline, CDR1 is MNHNS, CDR2 SASEGT. In nucleotides, the CDR3 is TGTGCCAGCAGTGAAGTCGAGACAGGAGGCTTTGGCTACACCTTC. This sequence encodes CASSEVETGGFGYTF.

The chain joins TRBV5-6 to TRBJ1-5; TRBD1 might be the D (5 bases). Germline V gene sequence: CDR1 SGHDT, CDR2 YYEEEE. V was clipped by 3 bases and J by 7 bases, with 14 bases between them. This CDR3 is 14 amino acids long. The CDR3 region is CASSSAGFRQPQHF. CDR3 DNA sequence: TGTGCCAGCAGCTCCGCAGGGTTTAGGCAGCCCCAGCATTTT.

The gene calls are TRBV7-8 and TRBJ1-4, with D unclear. Per germline, CDR1 SGHVS and CDR2 FQNEAQ. The CDR3 sequence is 16 residues long. Trimming took 4 bases from V and 2 from J, leaving 14 bases between them. This chain's CDR3 is CASSSTEVHTNEKLFF. The DNA of the CDR3 is TGTGCCAGCAGCTCTACCGAGGTACACACTAATGAAAAACTGTTTTTT.

V usage is TRBV19 and J usage is TRBJ1-1, with a tentative D call TRBD1 (5 bases). The V and J ends lost 0 bases and 5 bases respectively, with 7 bases between them. Germline CDR1 LNHDA, CDR2 SQIVND (reference sequence). This CDR3 spans 13 amino acids. CDR3 residues: CASSIDTGTEAFF. In nucleotides, the CDR3 is TGTGCCAGTAGTATAGATACAGGAACTGAAGCTTTCTTT. The full variable domain, its missing parts supplied by reference TRBV19 and TRBJ1-1, is DGGITQSPKYLFRKEGQNVTLSCEQNLNHDAMYWYRQDPGQGLRLIYYSQIVNDFQKGDIAEGYSVSREKKESFPLTVTSAQKNPTAFYLCASSIDTGTEAFFGQGTRLTVV.

The chain carries TRBV28 and TRBJ1-6; TRBD1 agrees at 7 bases. This CDR3 is 13 amino acids long. V lost 6 bases, J lost 11 bases, and 7 bases stayed unmatched. Per germline, CDR1 MDHEN and CDR2 SYDVKM. The CDR3 bases are TGTGCCAGCAGCCCCGGGACAGCAACACCCCTCCACTTT. As protein: CASSPGTATPLHF. Full variable domain (missing parts from reference TRBV28 and TRBJ1-6): DVKVTQSSRYLVKRTGEKVFLECVQDMDHENMFWYRQDPGLGLRLIYFSYDVKMKEKGDIPEGYSVSREKKERFSLILESASTNQTSMYLCASSPGTATPLHFGNGTRLTVT.